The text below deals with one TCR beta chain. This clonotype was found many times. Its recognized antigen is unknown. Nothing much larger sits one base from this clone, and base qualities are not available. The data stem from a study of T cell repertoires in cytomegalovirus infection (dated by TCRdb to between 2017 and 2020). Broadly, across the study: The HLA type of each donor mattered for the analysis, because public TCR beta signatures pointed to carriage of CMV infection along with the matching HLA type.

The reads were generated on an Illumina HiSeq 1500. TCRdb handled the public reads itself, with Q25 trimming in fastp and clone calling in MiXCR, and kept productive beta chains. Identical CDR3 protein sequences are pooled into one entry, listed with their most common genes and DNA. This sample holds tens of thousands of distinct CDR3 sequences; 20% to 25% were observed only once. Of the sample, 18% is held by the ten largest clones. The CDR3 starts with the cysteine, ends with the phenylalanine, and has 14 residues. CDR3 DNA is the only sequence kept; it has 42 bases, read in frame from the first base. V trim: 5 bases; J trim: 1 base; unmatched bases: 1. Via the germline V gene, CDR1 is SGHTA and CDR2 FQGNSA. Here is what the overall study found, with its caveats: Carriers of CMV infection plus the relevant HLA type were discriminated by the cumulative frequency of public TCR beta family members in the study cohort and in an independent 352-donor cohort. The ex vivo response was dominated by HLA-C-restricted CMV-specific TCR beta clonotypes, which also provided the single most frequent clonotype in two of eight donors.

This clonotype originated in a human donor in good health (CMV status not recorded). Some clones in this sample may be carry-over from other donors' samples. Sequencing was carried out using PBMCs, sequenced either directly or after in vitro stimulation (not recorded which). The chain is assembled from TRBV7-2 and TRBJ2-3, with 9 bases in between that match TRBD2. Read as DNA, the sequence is TGTGCCAGCAGCCCTAGCGGGGGCACAGATACGCAGTATTTT. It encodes CASSPSGGTDTQYF.